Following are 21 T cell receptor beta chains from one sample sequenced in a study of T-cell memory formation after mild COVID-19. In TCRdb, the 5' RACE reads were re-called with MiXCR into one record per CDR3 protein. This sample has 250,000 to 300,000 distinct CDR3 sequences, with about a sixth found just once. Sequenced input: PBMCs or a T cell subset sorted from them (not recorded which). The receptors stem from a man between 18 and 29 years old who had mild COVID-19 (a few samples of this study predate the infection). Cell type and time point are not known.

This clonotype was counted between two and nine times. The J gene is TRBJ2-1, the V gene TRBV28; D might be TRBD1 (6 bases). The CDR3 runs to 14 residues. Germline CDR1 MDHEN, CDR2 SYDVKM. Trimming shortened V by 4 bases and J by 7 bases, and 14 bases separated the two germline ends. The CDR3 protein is CASSSSQGSNEQFF. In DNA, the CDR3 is TGTGCCAGCAGTTCATCGCAGGGGAGTAATGAGCAGTTCTTC.

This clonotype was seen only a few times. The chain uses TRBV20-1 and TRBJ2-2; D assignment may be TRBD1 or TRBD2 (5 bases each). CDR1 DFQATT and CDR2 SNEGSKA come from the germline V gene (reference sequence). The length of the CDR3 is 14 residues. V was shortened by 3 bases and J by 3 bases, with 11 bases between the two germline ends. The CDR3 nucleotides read TGCAGTGCTAGCAAGGGGACGGACACCGGGGAGCTGTTTTTT. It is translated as CSASKGTDTGELFF.

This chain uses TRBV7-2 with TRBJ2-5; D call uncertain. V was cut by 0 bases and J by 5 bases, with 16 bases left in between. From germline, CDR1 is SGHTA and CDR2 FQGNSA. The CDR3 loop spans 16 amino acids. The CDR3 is CASSLAGSVLGETQYF. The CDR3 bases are TGTGCCAGCAGCTTAGCGGGTTCAGTCCTCGGGGAGACCCAGTACTTC. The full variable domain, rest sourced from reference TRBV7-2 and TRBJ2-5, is GAGVSQSPSNKVTEKGKDVELRCDPISGHTALYWYRQSLGQGLEFLIYFQGNSAPDKSGLPSDRFSAERTGGSVSTLTIQRTQQEDSAVYLCASSLAGSVLGETQYFGPGTRLLVL.

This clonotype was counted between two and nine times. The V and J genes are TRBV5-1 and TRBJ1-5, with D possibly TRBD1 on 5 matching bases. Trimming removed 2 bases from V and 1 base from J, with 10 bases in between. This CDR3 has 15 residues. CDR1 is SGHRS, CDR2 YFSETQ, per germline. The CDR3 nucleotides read TGCGCCAGCAGCTTAATGTCAGGGAGCAATCAGCCCCAGCATTTT. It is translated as CASSLMSGSNQPQHF.

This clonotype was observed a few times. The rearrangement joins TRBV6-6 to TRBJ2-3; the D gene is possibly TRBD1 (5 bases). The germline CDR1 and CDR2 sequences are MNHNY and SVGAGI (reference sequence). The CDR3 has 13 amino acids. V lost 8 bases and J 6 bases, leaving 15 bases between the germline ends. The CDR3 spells CASRDSNSDTQYF. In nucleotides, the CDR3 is TGTGCCAGCCGAGACAGTAATAGCGATACGCAGTATTTT.

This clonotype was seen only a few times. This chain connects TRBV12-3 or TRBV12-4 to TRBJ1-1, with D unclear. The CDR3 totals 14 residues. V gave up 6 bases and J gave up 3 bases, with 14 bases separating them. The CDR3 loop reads CASSQTGPYTEAFF. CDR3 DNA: TGTGCCAGCAGCCAAACGGGCCCTTACACTGAAGCTTTCTTT.

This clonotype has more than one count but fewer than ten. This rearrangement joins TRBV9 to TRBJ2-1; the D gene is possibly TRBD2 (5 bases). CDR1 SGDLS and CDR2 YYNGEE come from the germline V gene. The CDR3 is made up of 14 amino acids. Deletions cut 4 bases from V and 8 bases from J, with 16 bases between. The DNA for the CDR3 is TGTGCCAGCAGCCGCCGCGGGTCAGGAGATGAGCAGTTCTTC. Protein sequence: CASSRRGSGDEQFF.

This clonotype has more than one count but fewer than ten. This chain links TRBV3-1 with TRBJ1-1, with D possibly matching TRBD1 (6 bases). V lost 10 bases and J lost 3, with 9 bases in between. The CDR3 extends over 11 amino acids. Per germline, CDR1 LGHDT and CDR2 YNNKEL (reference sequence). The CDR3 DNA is TGTGCCACTAGGGGGGACACTGAAGCTTTCTTT. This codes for CATRGDTEAFF.

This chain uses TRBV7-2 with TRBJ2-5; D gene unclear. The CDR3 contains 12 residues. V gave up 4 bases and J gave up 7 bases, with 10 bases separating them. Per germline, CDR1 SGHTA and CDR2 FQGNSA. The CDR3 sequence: CASSSDSGTQYF. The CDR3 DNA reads TGTGCCAGCAGCTCTGACTCCGGGACCCAGTACTTC.

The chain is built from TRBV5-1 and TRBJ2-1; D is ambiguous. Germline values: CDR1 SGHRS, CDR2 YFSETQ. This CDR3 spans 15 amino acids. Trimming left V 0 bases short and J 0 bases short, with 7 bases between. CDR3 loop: CASSLVSGSYNEQFF. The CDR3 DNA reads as TGCGCCAGCAGCTTGGTGTCAGGCTCCTACAATGAGCAGTTCTTC. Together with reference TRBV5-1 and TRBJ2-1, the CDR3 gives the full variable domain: KAGVTQTPRYLIKTRGQQVTLSCSPISGHRSVSWYQQTPGQGLQFLFEYFSETQRNKGNFPGRFSGRQFSNSRSEMNVSTLELGDSALYLCASSLVSGSYNEQFFGPGTRLTVL.

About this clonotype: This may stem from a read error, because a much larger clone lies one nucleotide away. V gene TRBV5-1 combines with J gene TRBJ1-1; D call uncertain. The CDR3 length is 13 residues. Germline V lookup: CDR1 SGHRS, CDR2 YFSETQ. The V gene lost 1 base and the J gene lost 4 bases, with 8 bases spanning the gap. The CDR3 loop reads CASSLSLSTEAFF. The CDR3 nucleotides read TGCGCCAGCAGCTTGAGTCTGTCCACTGAAGCTTTCTTT.

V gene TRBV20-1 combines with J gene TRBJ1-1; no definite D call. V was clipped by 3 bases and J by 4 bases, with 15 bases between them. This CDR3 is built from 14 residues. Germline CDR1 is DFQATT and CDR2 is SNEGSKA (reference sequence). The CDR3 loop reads CSARADHSSTEAFF. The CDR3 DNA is TGCAGTGCTAGGGCTGACCACTCGAGCACTGAAGCTTTCTTT.

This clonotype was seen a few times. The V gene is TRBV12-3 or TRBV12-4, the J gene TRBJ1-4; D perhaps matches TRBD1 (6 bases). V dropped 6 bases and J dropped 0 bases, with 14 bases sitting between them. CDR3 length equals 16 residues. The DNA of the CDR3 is TGTGCCAGCAGCCCCTTCGACAGGACAACTAATGAAAAACTGTTTTTT. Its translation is CASSPFDRTTNEKLFF.

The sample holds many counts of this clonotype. In DNA form, the CDR3 reads TGCGTGGGAAGCTCTGGGGCCAACGTCCTGACTTTC. This translates into CVGSSGANVLTF. The gene calls are TRBV20-1 and TRBJ2-6, with D unclear. This CDR3 is built from 12 residues. The V gene's germline CDR1 is DFQATT and CDR2 SNEGSKA (reference sequence).

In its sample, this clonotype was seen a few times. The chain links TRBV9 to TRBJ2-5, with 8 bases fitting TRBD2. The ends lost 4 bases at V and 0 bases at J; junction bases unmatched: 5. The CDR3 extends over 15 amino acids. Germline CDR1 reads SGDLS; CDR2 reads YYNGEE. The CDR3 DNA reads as TGTGCCAGCAGCCGCGGGGGGCTGTACCAAGAGACCCAGTACTTC. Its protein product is CASSRGGLYQETQYF.

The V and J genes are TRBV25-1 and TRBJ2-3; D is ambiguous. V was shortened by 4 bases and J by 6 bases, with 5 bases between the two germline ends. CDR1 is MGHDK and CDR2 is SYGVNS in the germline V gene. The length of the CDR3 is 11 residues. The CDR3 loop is CASSVRDTQYF. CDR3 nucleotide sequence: TGTGCCAGCAGTGTACGGGATACGCAGTATTTT.

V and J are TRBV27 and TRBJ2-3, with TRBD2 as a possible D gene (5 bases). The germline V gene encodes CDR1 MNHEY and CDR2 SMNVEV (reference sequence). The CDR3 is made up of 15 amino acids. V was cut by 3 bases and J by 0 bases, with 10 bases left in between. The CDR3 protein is CASSFRGFSTDTQYF. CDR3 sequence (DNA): TGTGCCAGCAGTTTTCGGGGTTTCAGCACAGATACGCAGTATTTT.

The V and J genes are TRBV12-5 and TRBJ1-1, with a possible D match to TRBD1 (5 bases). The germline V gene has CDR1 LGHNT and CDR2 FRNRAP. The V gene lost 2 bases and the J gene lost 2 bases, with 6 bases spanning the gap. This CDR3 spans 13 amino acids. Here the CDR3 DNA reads TGTGCTAGTGGTTTGACAGGTAACACTGAAGCTTTCTTT. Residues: CASGLTGNTEAFF.

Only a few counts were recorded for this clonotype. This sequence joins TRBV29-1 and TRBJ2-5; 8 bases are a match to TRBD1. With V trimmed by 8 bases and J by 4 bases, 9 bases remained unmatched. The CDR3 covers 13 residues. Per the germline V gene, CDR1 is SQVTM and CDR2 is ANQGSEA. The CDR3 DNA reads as TGCAGCTGGGGGGACAGGTATCCAGAGACCCAGTACTTC. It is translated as CSWGDRYPETQYF.

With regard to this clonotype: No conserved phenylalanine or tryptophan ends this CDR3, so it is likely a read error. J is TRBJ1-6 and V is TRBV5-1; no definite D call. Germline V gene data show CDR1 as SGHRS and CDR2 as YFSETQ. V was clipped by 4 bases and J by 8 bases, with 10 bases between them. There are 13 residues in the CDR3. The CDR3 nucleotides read TGCGCCAGCAGCGGTGGGGAGCATTCACCCCTCCACGTT. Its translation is CASSGGEHSPLHV.

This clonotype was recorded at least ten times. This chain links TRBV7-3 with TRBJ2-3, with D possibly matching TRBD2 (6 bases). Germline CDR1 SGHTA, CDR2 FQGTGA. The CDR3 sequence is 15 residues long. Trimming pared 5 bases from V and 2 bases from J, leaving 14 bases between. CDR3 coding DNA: TGTGCCAGCAGCCTCGGGACTTCCAACACAGATACGCAGTATTTT. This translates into CASSLGTSNTDTQYF.